This is a list of T cell receptor beta chains from one sample in a study of cytotoxic CD8 clonotypes in ibrutinib-treated CLL. Sequencing used immunoSEQ multiplex PCR; TCRdb keeps in-frame clones, though not all of them. Among about 7,600 clones listed, around 85% were seen once. Sequenced material: PBMCs, taken before ibrutinib treatment. Source of these receptors: a human donor with chronic lymphocytic leukemia. CDR3s include the opening cysteine and the closing phenylalanine or tryptophan.

CDR3 length: 15; J gene: TRBJ1-4; V gene: TRBV7-9; CDR3 protein: CASSSGQGNNEKLFF
CDR3 length: 14; J gene: TRBJ1-2; V gene: TRBV21-1; CDR3 protein: CASSKGLLDYGYTF
CDR3 length: 14; J gene: TRBJ2-2; V gene: TRBV10-2; CDR3 protein: CASSNQGYTGELFF
CDR3 length: 12; J gene: TRBJ1-1; V gene: TRBV4-2; CDR3 protein: CASSQGDRGRIF
CDR3 length: 12; J gene: TRBJ2-3; V gene: TRBV11-3; CDR3 protein: CASSPNGDTQYF
CDR3 length: 14; J gene: TRBJ2-2; V gene: TRBV6-6; CDR3 protein: CASSYQDRAGELFF
CDR3 length: 15; J gene: TRBJ1-3; V gene: TRBV6-5; CDR3 protein: CASRQGDYSGNTIYF
CDR3 length: 13; J gene: TRBJ2-7; V gene: TRBV10-1; CDR3 protein: CATPLGRPYEQYF
CDR3 length: 15; J gene: TRBJ2-3; V gene: TRBV2; CDR3 protein: CASSNQGLGTDTQYF
CDR3 length: 14; J gene: TRBJ1-1; V gene: TRBV18; CDR3 protein: CASSQQDQNTEAFF
CDR3 length: 14; J gene: TRBJ2-3; V gene: TRBV28; CDR3 protein: CASSLASNTDTQYF
CDR3 length: 15; J gene: TRBJ1-1; V gene: TRBV4-3; CDR3 protein: CASSQEWRGRTEAFF
CDR3 length: 15; J gene: TRBJ1-2; V gene: TRBV4-3; CDR3 protein: CASSQDARADYGYTF
CDR3 length: 13; J gene: TRBJ1-5; V gene: TRBV2; CDR3 protein: CASSGSIDQPQHF
CDR3 length: 12; J gene: TRBJ2-7; V gene: TRBV9; CDR3 protein: CASSGDTYEQYF
CDR3 length: 13; J gene: TRBJ2-4; V gene: TRBV29-1; CDR3 protein: CSVSRQGGNIQYF
CDR3 length: 14; J gene: TRBJ2-5; V gene: TRBV4-1; CDR3 protein: CASSQDMYGETQYF
CDR3 length: 15; J gene: TRBJ2-3; V gene: TRBV6-5; CDR3 protein: CASSYRTSGEGTQYF
CDR3 length: 15; J gene: TRBJ2-2; V gene: TRBV28; CDR3 protein: CASKRDRVDTGELFF
CDR3 length: 16; J gene: TRBJ1-5; V gene: TRBV19; CDR3 protein: CASRPTGSKGNQPQHF
CDR3 length: 15; J gene: TRBJ2-3; V gene: TRBV7-2; CDR3 protein: CASSLDQQRTDTQYF
CDR3 length: 16; J gene: TRBJ1-5; V gene: TRBV5-1; CDR3 protein: CASSLIPGTAGQPQHF
CDR3 length: 13; J gene: TRBJ2-7; V gene: TRBV5-4; CDR3 protein: CASSSSGAYEQYF
CDR3 length: 16; J gene: TRBJ2-7; V gene: TRBV7-3; CDR3 protein: CASSLGSSGISYEQYF
CDR3 length: 15; J gene: TRBJ2-2; V gene: TRBV5-8; CDR3 protein: CASSGTSGNTGELFF
CDR3 length: 18; J gene: TRBJ2-1; V gene: TRBV13; CDR3 protein: CASSSRATGLAGGNEQFF
CDR3 length: 17; J gene: TRBJ1-3; V gene: TRBV6-1; CDR3 protein: CASSATGHSYSGNTIYF
CDR3 length: 17; J gene: TRBJ2-1; V gene: TRBV4-2; CDR3 protein: CASSRYSGTTLGNEQFF
CDR3 length: 11; J gene: TRBJ2-1; V gene: TRBV19; CDR3 protein: CASSIRNEQFF
CDR3 length: 21; J gene: TRBJ2-1; V gene: TRBV5-3; CDR3 protein: CARSLKPPERGTSGRVDEQFF
CDR3 length: 13; J gene: TRBJ2-7; V gene: TRBV6-6; CDR3 protein: CASRAGTTYEQYF
CDR3 length: 10; J gene: TRBJ2-5; V gene: TRBV2; CDR3 protein: CASSRETQYF
CDR3 length: 15; J gene: TRBJ2-7; V gene: TRBV9; CDR3 protein: CASSPGTGSRYEQYF